This T cell receptor beta chain emerged from a study of chemoradiotherapy in HPV16-positive cancers. Regarding the study as a whole: Candidate HPV-specific clones and E7-related TCR motifs grew in tumor during treatment.

Details on this clone: The antigen is unknown.

Produced via immunoSEQ multiplex PCR; TCRdb's table is partial and in-frame only. The table includes some 7,000 clones, roughly nine tenths detected once. The CDR3 is 15 amino acids. The germline gives CDR1 SGHNT, CDR2 YYREEE (reference sequence). With 1 base clipped from V and 8 bases from J, the junction kept 7 bases outside the gene matches. This specimen was taken from a patient who underwent chemoradiotherapy. V is TRBV5-4 and J is TRBJ2-2, with 8 nucleotides matching TRBD2. This clonotype was sampled from a human donor with HPV-associated anogenital cancer. This CDR3 is CASSLPAGVSGELFF. The CDR3 region has the DNA TGTGCCAGCAGCTTGCCAGCGGGAGTGTCGGGGGAGCTGTTTTTT.